This T cell receptor beta chain was recovered during a study of T-cell reconstitution after alpha-beta-depleted transplantation in children. Unique molecular identifiers tagged the TCRbeta library. TCRdb processed the PCR reads anew with MiXCR; each CDR3 protein has one entry. The table has about 110,000 distinct CDR3 sequences, about 9.3% seen once. Germline assignment: CDR1 SGHNT and CDR2 YYREEE (reference sequence). V lost 0 bases and J 0 bases, leaving 6 bases between the germline ends. There are 15 residues in the CDR3. This clonotype was detected ten times or more. The gene calls are TRBV5-4 and TRBJ1-4; D ambiguous. The sequenced sample was PBMCs from the stem cell graft donor, obtained from the stem cell graft. The clonotype was recovered from a human donor who donated a stem cell graft to a child with acute lymphoblastic leukemia. CDR3 amino acids: CASSLESATNEKLFF. The CDR3 DNA reads TGTGCCAGCAGCTTGGAATCTGCAACTAATGAAAAACTGTTTTTT.